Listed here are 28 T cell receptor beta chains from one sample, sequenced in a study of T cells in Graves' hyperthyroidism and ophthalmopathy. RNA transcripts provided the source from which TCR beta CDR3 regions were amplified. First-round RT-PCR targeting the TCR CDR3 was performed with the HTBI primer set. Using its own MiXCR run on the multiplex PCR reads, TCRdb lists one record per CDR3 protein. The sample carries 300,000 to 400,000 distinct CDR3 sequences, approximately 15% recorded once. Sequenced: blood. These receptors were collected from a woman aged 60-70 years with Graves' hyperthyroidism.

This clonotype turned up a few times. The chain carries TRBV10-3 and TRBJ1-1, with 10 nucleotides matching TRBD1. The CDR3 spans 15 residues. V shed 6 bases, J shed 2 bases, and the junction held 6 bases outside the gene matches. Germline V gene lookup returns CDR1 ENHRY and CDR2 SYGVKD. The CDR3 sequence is CAIRGQGHTNTEAFF. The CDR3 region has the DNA TGTGCCATCAGGGGACAGGGGCATACAAACACTGAAGCTTTCTTT.

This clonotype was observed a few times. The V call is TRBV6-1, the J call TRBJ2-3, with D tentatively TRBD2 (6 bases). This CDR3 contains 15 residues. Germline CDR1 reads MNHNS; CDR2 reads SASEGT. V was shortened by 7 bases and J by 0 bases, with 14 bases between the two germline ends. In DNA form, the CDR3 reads TGTGCCAGCACCAGAAAGGGGAGGAGCACAGATACGCAGTATTTT. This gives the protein CASTRKGRSTDTQYF.

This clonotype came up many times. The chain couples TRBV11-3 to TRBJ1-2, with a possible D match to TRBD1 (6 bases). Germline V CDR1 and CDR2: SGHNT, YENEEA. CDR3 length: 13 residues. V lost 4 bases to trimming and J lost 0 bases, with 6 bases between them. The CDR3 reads CASSSGANYGYTF. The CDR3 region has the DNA TGTGCCAGCAGCTCAGGGGCTAACTATGGCTACACCTTC.

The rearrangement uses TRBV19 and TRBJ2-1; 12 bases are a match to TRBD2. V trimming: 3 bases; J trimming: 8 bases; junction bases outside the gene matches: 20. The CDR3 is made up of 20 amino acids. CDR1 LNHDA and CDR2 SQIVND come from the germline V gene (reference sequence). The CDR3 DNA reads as TGTGCCAGTAGTATGTACGGGAGGGCGGCTAGCGGGAGGGCCCTCCATGAGCAGTTCTTC. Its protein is CASSMYGRAASGRALHEQFF.

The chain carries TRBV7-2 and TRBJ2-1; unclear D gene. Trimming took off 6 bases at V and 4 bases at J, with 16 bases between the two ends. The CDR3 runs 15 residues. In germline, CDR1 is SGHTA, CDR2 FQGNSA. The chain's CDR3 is CASSYPGRSYNEQFF. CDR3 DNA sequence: TGTGCCAGCAGTTATCCTGGACGGTCATACAATGAGCAGTTCTTC.

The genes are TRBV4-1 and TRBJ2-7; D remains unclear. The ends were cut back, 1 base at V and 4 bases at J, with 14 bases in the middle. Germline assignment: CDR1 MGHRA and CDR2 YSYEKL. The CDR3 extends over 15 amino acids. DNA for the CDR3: TGCGCCAGCAGCCAAGGGGCAGCCCGACGTTACGAGCAGTACTTC. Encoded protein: CASSQGAARRYEQYF.

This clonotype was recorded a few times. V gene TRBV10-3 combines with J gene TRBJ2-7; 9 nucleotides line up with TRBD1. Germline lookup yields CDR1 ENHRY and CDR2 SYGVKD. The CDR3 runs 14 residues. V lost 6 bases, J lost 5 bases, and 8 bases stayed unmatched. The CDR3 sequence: CAISSGTGSNEQYF. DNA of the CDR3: TGTGCCATCAGCTCCGGGACAGGGAGTAACGAGCAGTACTTC.

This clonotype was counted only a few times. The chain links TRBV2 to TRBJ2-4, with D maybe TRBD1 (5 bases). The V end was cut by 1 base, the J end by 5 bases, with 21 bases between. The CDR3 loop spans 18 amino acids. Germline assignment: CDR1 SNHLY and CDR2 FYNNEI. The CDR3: CASSEGLPNRPAENIQYF. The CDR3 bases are TGTGCCAGCAGTGAAGGTCTGCCTAACAGGCCCGCAGAAAACATTCAGTACTTC. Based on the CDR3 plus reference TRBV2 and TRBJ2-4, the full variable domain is EPEVTQTPSHQVTQMGQEVILRCVPISNHLYFYWYRQILGQKVEFLVSFYNNEISEKSEIFDDQFSVERPDGSNFTLKIRSTKLEDSAMYFCASSEGLPNRPAENIQYFGAGTRLSVL.

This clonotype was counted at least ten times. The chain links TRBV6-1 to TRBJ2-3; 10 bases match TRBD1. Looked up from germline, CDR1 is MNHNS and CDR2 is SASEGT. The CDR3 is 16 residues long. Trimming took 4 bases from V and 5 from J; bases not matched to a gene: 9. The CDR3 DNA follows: TGTGCCAGCAGTGGGGACAGGGGAAGTGTGATAGATACGCAGTATTTT. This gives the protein CASSGDRGSVIDTQYF.

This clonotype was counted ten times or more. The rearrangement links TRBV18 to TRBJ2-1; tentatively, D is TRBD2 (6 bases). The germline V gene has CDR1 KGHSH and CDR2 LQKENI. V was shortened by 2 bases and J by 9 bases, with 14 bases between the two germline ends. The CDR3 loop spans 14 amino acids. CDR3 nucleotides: TGTGCCAGCTCACCATCGGAGGGGCGAGGTGAGCAGTTCTTC. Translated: CASSPSEGRGEQFF.

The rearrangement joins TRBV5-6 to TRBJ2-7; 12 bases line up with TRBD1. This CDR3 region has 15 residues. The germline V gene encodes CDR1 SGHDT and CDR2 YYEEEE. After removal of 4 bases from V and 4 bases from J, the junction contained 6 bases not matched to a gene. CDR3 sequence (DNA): TGTGCCAGCAGCCCCCGGGACAGGGGGCGGTACGAGCAGTACTTC. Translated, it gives CASSPRDRGRYEQYF.

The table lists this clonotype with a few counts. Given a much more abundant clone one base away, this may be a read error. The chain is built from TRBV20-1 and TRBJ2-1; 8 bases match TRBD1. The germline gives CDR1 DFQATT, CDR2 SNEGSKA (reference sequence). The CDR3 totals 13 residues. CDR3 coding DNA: TGCAGTGCTAGAGACTCAGGGGGCAATAAGCAGTTCTTC. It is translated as CSARDSGGNKQFF.

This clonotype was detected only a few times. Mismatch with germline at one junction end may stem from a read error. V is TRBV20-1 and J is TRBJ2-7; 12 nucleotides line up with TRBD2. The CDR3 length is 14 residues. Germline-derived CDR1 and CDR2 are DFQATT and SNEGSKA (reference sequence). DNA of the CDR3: TGCAGTGCAAAACCGGGACTAGCGGGCTACGAGCGGTACTTC. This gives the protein CSAKPGLAGYERYF.

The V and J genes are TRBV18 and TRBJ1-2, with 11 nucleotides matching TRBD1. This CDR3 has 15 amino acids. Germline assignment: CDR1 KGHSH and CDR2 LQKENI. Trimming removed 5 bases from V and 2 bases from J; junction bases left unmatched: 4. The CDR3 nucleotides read TGTGCCAGCTCATCGGACAGGGGGCAGAACTATGGCTACACCTTC. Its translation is CASSSDRGQNYGYTF.

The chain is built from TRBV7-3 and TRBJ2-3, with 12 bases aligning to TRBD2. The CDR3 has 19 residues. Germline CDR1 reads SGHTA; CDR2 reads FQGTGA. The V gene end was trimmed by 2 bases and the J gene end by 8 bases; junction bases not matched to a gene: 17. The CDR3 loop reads CASSLDPSGRAQPSRTQYF. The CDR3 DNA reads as TGTGCCAGCAGCTTAGATCCTAGCGGGAGGGCCCAGCCCTCCCGTACGCAGTATTTT. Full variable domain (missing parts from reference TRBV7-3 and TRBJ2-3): GAGVSQTPSNKVTEKGKYVELRCDPISGHTALYWYRQSLGQGPEFLIYFQGTGAADDSGLPNDRFFAVRPEGSVSTLKIQRTERGDSAVYLCASSLDPSGRAQPSRTQYFGPGTRLTVL.

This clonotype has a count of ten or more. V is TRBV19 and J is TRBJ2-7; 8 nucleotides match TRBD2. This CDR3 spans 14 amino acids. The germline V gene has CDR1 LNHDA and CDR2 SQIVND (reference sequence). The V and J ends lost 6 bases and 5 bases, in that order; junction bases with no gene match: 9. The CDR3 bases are TGTGCCAGTAGCGCCAGGCGGGGGGCTGACGAGCAGTACTTC. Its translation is CASSARRGADEQYF.

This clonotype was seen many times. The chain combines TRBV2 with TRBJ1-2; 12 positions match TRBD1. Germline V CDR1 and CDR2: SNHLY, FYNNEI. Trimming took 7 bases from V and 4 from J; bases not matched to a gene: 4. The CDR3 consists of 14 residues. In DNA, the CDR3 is TGTGCCAGCAACAGGGGACAGGGGGCCTATGGCTACACCTTC. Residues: CASNRGQGAYGYTF.

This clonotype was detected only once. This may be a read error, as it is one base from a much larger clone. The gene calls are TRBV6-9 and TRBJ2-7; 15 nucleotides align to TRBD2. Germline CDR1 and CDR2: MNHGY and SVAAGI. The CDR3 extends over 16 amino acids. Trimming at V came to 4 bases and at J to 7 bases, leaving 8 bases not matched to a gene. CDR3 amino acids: CASSSWTSGRAYEQYF. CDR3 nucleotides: TGTGCCAGCAGTTCATGGACTAGCGGGAGGGCTTATGAGCAGTACTTC.

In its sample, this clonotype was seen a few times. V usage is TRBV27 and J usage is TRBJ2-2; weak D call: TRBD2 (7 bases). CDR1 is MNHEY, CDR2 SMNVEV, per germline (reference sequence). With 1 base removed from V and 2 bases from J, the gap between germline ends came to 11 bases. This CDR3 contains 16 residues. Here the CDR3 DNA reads TGTGCCAGCAGTTTATGGGGGGGCTTAAACACCGGGGAGCTGTTTTTT. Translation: CASSLWGGLNTGELFF.

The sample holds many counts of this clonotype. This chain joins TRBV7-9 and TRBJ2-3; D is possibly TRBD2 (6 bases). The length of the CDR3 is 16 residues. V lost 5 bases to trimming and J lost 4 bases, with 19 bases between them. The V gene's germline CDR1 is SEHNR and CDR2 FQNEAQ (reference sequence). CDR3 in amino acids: CASSGAGRAGADTQYF. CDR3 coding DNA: TGTGCCAGCAGCGGAGCCGGGAGAGCGGGCGCAGATACGCAGTATTTT.

The CDR3 nucleotides read TGCAGTGCTAACGACGCGGCCAGGACCGCCAGCGAAGATACGCAGTATTTT. Residues: CSANDAARTASEDTQYF. This chain connects TRBV20-1 to TRBJ2-3; D call uncertain. The CDR3 has 17 amino acids. V was cut by 4 bases and J by 5 bases, with 25 bases left in between. In germline, CDR1 is DFQATT, CDR2 SNEGSKA (reference sequence).

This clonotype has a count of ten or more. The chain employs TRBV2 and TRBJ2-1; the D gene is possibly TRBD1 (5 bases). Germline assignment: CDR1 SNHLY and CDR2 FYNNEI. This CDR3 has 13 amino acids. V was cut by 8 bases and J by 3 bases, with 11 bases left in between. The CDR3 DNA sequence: TGTGCCAGCCGTCTGGACAACTACAATGAGCAGTTCTTC. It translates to CASRLDNYNEQFF.

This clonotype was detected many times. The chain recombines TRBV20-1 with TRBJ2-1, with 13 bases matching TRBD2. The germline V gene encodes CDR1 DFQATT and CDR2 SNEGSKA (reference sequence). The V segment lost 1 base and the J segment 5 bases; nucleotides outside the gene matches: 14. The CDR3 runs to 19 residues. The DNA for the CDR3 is TGCAGTGCTAGAGTAGGGGTTACGGGTGGACTAGCGGGGGACAATGAGCAGTTCTTC. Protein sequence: CSARVGVTGGLAGDNEQFF.

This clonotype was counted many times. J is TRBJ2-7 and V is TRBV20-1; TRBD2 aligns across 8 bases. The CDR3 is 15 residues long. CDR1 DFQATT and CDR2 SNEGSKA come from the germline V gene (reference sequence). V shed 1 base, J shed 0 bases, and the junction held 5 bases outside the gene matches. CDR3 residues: CSARGPGGLSYEQYF. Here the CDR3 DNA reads TGCAGTGCTAGAGGTCCGGGAGGGCTCTCCTACGAGCAGTACTTC.

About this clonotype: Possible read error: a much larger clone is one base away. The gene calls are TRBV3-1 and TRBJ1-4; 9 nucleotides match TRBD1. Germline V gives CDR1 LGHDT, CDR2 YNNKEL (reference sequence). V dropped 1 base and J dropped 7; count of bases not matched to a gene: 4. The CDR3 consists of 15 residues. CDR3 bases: TGTGCCAGCAGCCAAGCCGGGACAGGGCCTGAAAAACTGTTTTTT. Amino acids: CASSQAGTGPEKLFF.

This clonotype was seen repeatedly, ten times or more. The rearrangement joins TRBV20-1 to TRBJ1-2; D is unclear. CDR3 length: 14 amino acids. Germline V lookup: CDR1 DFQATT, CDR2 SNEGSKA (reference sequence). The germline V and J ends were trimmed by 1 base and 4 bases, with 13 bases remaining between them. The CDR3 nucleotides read TGCAGTGCTAGAGCCCCCCAGGCGGTCTATGGCTACACCTTC. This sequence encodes CSARAPQAVYGYTF.

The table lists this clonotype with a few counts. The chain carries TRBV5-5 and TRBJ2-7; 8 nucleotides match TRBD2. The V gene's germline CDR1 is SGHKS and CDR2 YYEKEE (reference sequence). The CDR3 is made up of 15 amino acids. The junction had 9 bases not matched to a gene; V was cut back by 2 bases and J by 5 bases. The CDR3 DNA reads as TGTGCCAGCAGCTTAAAGGGACCAGCGGGAGACGAGCAGTACTTC. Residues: CASSLKGPAGDEQYF.

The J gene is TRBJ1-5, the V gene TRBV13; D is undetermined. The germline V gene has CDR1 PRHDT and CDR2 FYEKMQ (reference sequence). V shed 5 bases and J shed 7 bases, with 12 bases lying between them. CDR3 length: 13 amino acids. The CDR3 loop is CASSVEIGQPQHF. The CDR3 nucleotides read TGTGCCAGCAGCGTAGAGATAGGCCAGCCCCAGCATTTT.